The sequence of this T cell receptor (beta chain) was determined in a study of long-term antiretroviral therapy in people with HIV. General study findings and limits: The data indicate that diversity increased after ART but remained below transplant donor controls. The range of CDR3 lengths in HIV repertoires proved narrower than that found in controls. Blood sampling spanned 2004 to 2017, possibly under older ART regimens.

Of note for this clone: What it binds is unknown.

Germline CDR1 and CDR2: SEHNR and FQNEAQ (reference sequence). Trimming at V came to 0 bases and at J to 4 bases, leaving 10 bases not matched to a gene. The CDR3 loop spans 17 amino acids. Researchers ran immunoSEQ v3.0 at survey level. TCRdb's copy holds only in-frame clones and misses some; the assay was immunoSEQ multiplex PCR. The sample holds approximately 20,000 clones, approximately 82% seen once. The TCR comes from a man aged 18 to 30 with HIV. The sequences come from unsorted PBMCs, collected 0.5 years after starting antiretroviral therapy. The rearrangement uses TRBV7-9 and TRBJ2-3; TRBD1 agrees at 7 bases. The chain's CDR3 is CASSLADRAASPDTQYF. In DNA, the CDR3 is TGTGCCAGCAGCTTAGCCGACAGGGCAGCAAGCCCAGATACGCAGTATTTT.